A single sample gave rise to the 31 T cell receptor beta chains below, sequenced in a study of regulatory T cells in long-lasting Graves disease (TCRdb year 2021). In the paper's terms, the time point label means: newly diagnosed GD, antithyroid drugs for less than 3 months. For both TCR sequencing and RNA sequencing, RNA was extracted from PBMCs using TRIzol. The library was made by multiplex PCR. Sequencer: Illumina HiSeq 4000. CDR3 regions were amplified by Arm-PCR with iRepertoire HTBI primers to construct TCR beta libraries. TCRdb reprocessed the public reads (quality trimming at Q25 with fastp, clone calling with MiXCR) and kept in-frame beta chains. For every CDR3 protein sequence, its rows merge into one entry that carries the most common genes and DNA. The sample data list roughly 220,000 distinct CDR3 sequences, and around 16% of these were observed just once. Over 20% of the sample lies in the top ten.

The sample consisted of peripheral blood mononuclear cells (PBMCs), taken at new diagnosis, from a patient treated with antithyroid drugs. The receptors derive from a female donor with Graves disease.

This clonotype was picked up many times. This chain joins TRBV6-5 and TRBJ1-4; no clear D gene. Trimming shortened V by 4 bases and J by 6 bases, and 15 bases separated the two germline ends. The CDR3 contains 15 residues. Germline-derived CDR1 and CDR2 are MNHEY and SVGAGI. Written as DNA, the CDR3 is TGTGCCAGCAGTTCCGGACGGACCGTACATGAAAAACTGTTTTTT. Translated, it gives CASSSGRTVHEKLFF.

This clonotype has a count of ten or more. The CDR3 bases are TGTGCCAGCAGCCAAGATGTCTCGCTTACCTACAATGAGCAGTTCTTC. It specifies CASSQDVSLTYNEQFF. The chain joins TRBV3-1 to TRBJ2-1, with no clear D. V was pared by 0 bases and J by 2 bases, with 11 bases between. The CDR3 totals 16 residues. Per the germline V gene, CDR1 is LGHDT and CDR2 is YNNKEL (reference sequence).

There are many counts of this clonotype. This chain uses TRBV3-1 with TRBJ2-1; D is perhaps TRBD1 or TRBD2 (5 bases each). Germline V CDR1 and CDR2: LGHDT, YNNKEL (reference sequence). This CDR3 contains 17 residues. V was shortened by 4 bases and J by 2 bases, with 18 bases between the two germline ends. Written as DNA, the CDR3 is TGTGCCAGCAGCCGGACCGGGACCGACGGAGCCTACAATGAGCAGTTCTTC. Residues: CASSRTGTDGAYNEQFF.

This chain joins TRBV19 and TRBJ2-7; 10 nucleotides agree with TRBD1. The CDR3 contains 15 residues. The germline V gene has CDR1 LNHDA and CDR2 SQIVND (reference sequence). V trimming: 5 bases; J trimming: 3 bases; junction bases outside the gene matches: 7. The CDR3 sequence: CASSGRDRGGYEQYF. CDR3 nucleotides: TGTGCCAGTAGTGGCCGGGACAGGGGAGGCTACGAGCAGTACTTC.

This clonotype appeared many times. The genes are TRBV6-1 and TRBJ1-5, with a possible D match to TRBD1 (6 bases). V shed 6 bases and J shed 3 bases, with 12 bases lying between them. Germline CDR1 is MNHNS and CDR2 is SASEGT. This CDR3 is built from 14 residues. CDR3 DNA: TGTGCCAGCAGAAGGGGGACTGACAATCAGCCCCAGCATTTT. This encodes CASRRGTDNQPQHF.

This clonotype was counted at least ten times. The chain combines TRBV5-1 with TRBJ2-2, with 10 positions matching TRBD2. The junction had 2 bases not matched to a gene; V was cut back by 3 bases and J by 3 bases. CDR1 and CDR2 from the germline V gene are SGHRS and YFSETQ. CDR3 length: 15 residues. The CDR3 loop reads CASSSLAGDTGELFF. The CDR3 DNA sequence: TGCGCCAGCAGCTCTCTAGCGGGGGACACCGGGGAGCTGTTTTTT.

J is TRBJ2-3 and V is TRBV12-3 or TRBV12-4, with TRBD2 identical over 10 bases. The CDR3 is 16 residues long. V was clipped by 6 bases and J by 2 bases; unmatched bases: 8. CDR3 DNA sequence: TGTGCCAGCAGAAGGACTAGCGGATATTACACAGATACGCAGTATTTT. Amino acids: CASRRTSGYYTDTQYF.

The chain has TRBV6-1 and TRBJ2-5; TRBD2 matches at 8 bases. Trimming took 7 bases from V and 5 from J; bases not matched to a gene: 9. The CDR3 has 14 residues. In germline, CDR1 is MNHNS, CDR2 SASEGT. The CDR3 DNA reads TGTGCCAGCACCGACGGGGGGGCTGGGGAGACCCAGTACTTC. Translating it yields CASTDGGAGETQYF.

This clonotype was seen at least ten times. The chain joins TRBV5-5 to TRBJ2-5, with a tentative D call TRBD2 (5 bases). Trimming cost V 3 bases and J 5 bases, with 11 bases left between them. CDR1 is SGHKS and CDR2 is YYEKEE in the germline V gene (reference sequence). The CDR3 is 13 residues long. This CDR3 reads CASSSAREETQYF. The CDR3 region has the DNA TGTGCCAGCAGCTCCGCTAGGGAGGAGACCCAGTACTTC.

This clonotype was picked up many times. This rearrangement joins TRBV3-1 to TRBJ2-7; weak D call: TRBD2 (5 bases). This CDR3 spans 15 amino acids. V lost 1 base and J 3 bases, leaving 13 bases between the germline ends. The V gene's germline CDR1 is LGHDT and CDR2 YNNKEL (reference sequence). The CDR3 region has the DNA TGTGCCAGCAGCCAAGGCGGCGAGGGTGGCTACGAGCAGTACTTC. Residues: CASSQGGEGGYEQYF.

This clonotype was seen at least ten times. An end of the junction differs from the germline gene, which may be a read error. This chain connects TRBV11-2 to TRBJ2-2; tentatively, D is TRBD1 or TRBD2 (5 bases each). This CDR3 spans 15 amino acids. Per the germline V gene, CDR1 is SGHAT and CDR2 is FQNNGV. The CDR3 coding sequence is TGTGCCAACAGCGTCGCCGGGACCTGGACCGGGGAGCTGTTTTTT. This codes for CANSVAGTWTGELFF.

This clonotype appeared once. One base away lies a much larger clone, so this may be a sequencing read error. The chain combines TRBV6-4 with TRBJ2-7; 7 positions match TRBD2. Germline V gene data show CDR1 as MRHNA and CDR2 as SNTAGT. Losses at the gene ends were 9 bases for V and 3 bases for J; bases not matched to a gene: 8. The CDR3 extends over 13 amino acids. Here the CDR3 DNA reads TGTGCCAGAAGCGGACTAGGAGACTACGAGCAGTACTTC. It translates to CARSGLGDYEQYF.

This clonotype was observed at least ten times. This chain uses TRBV24-1 with TRBJ2-5; D perhaps matches TRBD1 (5 bases). The CDR3 has 15 residues. Trimming removed 4 bases from V and 0 bases from J, with 11 bases in between. In germline, CDR1 is KGHDR, CDR2 SFDVKD. The CDR3 DNA reads TGTGCCACCAGTGACCCCCGACAGAACCAAGAGACCCAGTACTTC. Amino acids: CATSDPRQNQETQYF.

Here the CDR3 reads CASSLEPGTGGRREQYF. CDR3 nucleotide sequence: TGTGCCAGCAGCCTGGAACCCGGGACAGGGGGGCGTAGGGAGCAGTACTTC. V and J are TRBV7-3 and TRBJ2-7, with TRBD1 identical over 11 bases. After removal of 5 bases from V and 7 bases from J, the junction contained 16 bases not matched to a gene. Germline V gene lookup returns CDR1 SGHTA and CDR2 FQGTGA. This CDR3 has 17 amino acids. Complete variable domain (other parts from reference TRBV7-3 and TRBJ2-7): GAGVSQTPSNKVTEKGKYVELRCDPISGHTALYWYRQSLGQGPEFLIYFQGTGAADDSGLPNDRFFAVRPEGSVSTLKIQRTERGDSAVYLCASSLEPGTGGRREQYFGPGTRLTVT.

This clonotype was seen at least ten times. V is TRBV24-1 and J is TRBJ2-2; D possibly corresponds to TRBD2 (5 bases). The V gene's germline CDR1 is KGHDR and CDR2 SFDVKD. CDR3 size: 14 residues. Trimming removed 5 bases from V and 4 bases from J, with 10 bases in between. The CDR3 DNA reads as TGTGCCACCAGTGGAGGGCCGGGCACCGGGGAGCTGTTTTTT. This encodes CATSGGPGTGELFF.

Only a few counts were recorded for this clonotype. A clone one base away is much larger, so this may be a read error. The genes are TRBV7-9 and TRBJ1-1; D uncertain. CDR1 is SEHNR, CDR2 FQNEAQ, per germline (reference sequence). The CDR3 loop spans 15 amino acids. CDR3 nucleotides: TGTGCCAGCAGCTTTTCAGGAGCAATGAACGCTGAAGCTTTCTTT. Translating it yields CASSFSGAMNAEAFF.

This clonotype was observed at least ten times. The rearrangement links TRBV20-1 to TRBJ2-3; TRBD2 aligns across 11 bases. Germline V gene sequence: CDR1 DFQATT, CDR2 SNEGSKA (reference sequence). The CDR3 covers 17 residues. The V and J ends lost 6 bases and 0 bases, in that order; junction bases with no gene match: 11. DNA for the CDR3: TGCAGTGCCACCGGGACTAGCGGATATTCTAGCACAGATACGCAGTATTTT. It yields the protein CSATGTSGYSSTDTQYF.

This clonotype was seen ten or more times. The V gene is TRBV4-2, the J gene TRBJ2-1; 8 bases line up with TRBD1. V dropped 0 bases and J dropped 4; count of bases not matched to a gene: 11. Germline-derived CDR1 and CDR2 are LGHNA and YNFKEQ. This CDR3 has 18 residues. The CDR3, as DNA: TGTGCCAGCAGCCAAGAACCAGGGGGCGCCCGGAATTACAATGAGCAGTTCTTC. Its translation: CASSQEPGGARNYNEQFF.

The table lists this clonotype with many counts. V gene TRBV11-3 combines with J gene TRBJ2-7; 7 nucleotides line up with TRBD1. Germline CDR1 SGHNT, CDR2 YENEEA. CDR3 length: 14 residues. V was pared by 1 base and J by 6 bases, with 6 bases of the junction left unmatched. As DNA, the CDR3 is TGTGCCAGCAGCTTAGGCAGGGGGACGGGCGAGCAGTACTTC. Residues: CASSLGRGTGEQYF.

This clonotype was seen ten or more times. This chain links TRBV19 with TRBJ2-5; weak D call: TRBD1 (5 bases). This CDR3 is built from 16 residues. V was pared by 3 bases and J by 4 bases, with 18 bases between. Germline V CDR1 and CDR2: LNHDA, SQIVND (reference sequence). This CDR3 reads CASSMGVRVRGETQYF. In DNA form, the CDR3 reads TGTGCCAGTAGTATGGGCGTCAGGGTGAGAGGAGAGACCCAGTACTTC. Complete variable domain (other parts from reference TRBV19 and TRBJ2-5): DGGITQSPKYLFRKEGQNVTLSCEQNLNHDAMYWYRQDPGQGLRLIYYSQIVNDFQKGDIAEGYSVSREKKESFPLTVTSAQKNPTAFYLCASSMGVRVRGETQYFGPGTRLLVL.

There are many counts of this clonotype. The chain links TRBV30 to TRBJ2-1; 11 positions match TRBD1. The length of the CDR3 is 20 residues. Trimming cost V 0 bases and J 4 bases; bases outside gene matches: 17. Germline V gene data show CDR1 as GTSNPN and CDR2 as SVGIG (reference sequence). CDR3 region: CAWSVKLGQGAPFPYNEQFF. As DNA, the CDR3 is TGTGCCTGGAGTGTTAAACTCGGACAGGGGGCCCCCTTCCCTTACAATGAGCAGTTCTTC.

As to this clonotype: A far larger clone is a single base away, which makes a read error likely. J is TRBJ2-1 and V is TRBV11-3; D perhaps matches TRBD1 (6 bases). Germline V gene sequence: CDR1 SGHNT, CDR2 YENEEA. This CDR3 has 15 amino acids. Deletions cut 1 base from V and 10 bases from J, with 17 bases between. In nucleotides, the CDR3 is TGTGCCAGCAGCTTAGCAACAGGGATCTCCTACGAGCAGTTCTTC. It yields the protein CASSLATGISYEQFF.

This clonotype was detected many times. J is TRBJ2-7 and V is TRBV7-8, with TRBD1 matching 10 bases. CDR3 length: 16 residues. V lost 1 base and J lost 4; bases outside the gene matches: 7. Germline loops: CDR1 SGHVS, CDR2 FQNEAQ. In nucleotides, the CDR3 is TGTGCCAGCAGCTTAGGGACAGGGGGGGACGGGTACGAGCAGTACTTC. Amino acid sequence: CASSLGTGGDGYEQYF.

This clonotype has just a few counts. The genes are TRBV15 and TRBJ1-6, with a weak D call TRBD1 (6 bases). The germline gives CDR1 LNHNV, CDR2 YYDKDF (reference sequence). This CDR3 region has 16 residues. Trimming cost V 0 bases and J 5 bases, with 11 bases left between them. The CDR3 DNA reads as TGTGCCACCAGCAGAGAAGGGGGGCGAAATAATTCACCCCTCCACTTT. Its translation: CATSREGGRNNSPLHF.

This clonotype was recorded many times. The chain joins TRBV15 to TRBJ1-1, with unresolved D. The germline CDR1 and CDR2 sequences are LNHNV and YYDKDF (reference sequence). Deletions cut 5 bases from V and 1 base from J, with 8 bases between. This CDR3 is 13 amino acids long. The CDR3 DNA sequence: TGTGCCACCAGCGTGCAGGAGAACACTGAAGCTTTCTTT. Protein: CATSVQENTEAFF.

The J gene is TRBJ2-5, the V gene TRBV9, with 8 positions matching TRBD1. Unmatched junction bases numbered 6, after V lost 0 bases and J lost 5 bases. This CDR3 contains 15 residues. CDR1 and CDR2 (germline): SGDLS, YYNGEE. The CDR3 DNA sequence: TGTGCCAGCAGCGTAGATGGACAGGGCATGGAGACCCAGTACTTC. As protein: CASSVDGQGMETQYF. The whole variable domain, filled in from reference TRBV9 and TRBJ2-5, reads DSGVTQTPKHLITATGQRVTLRCSPRSGDLSVYWYQQSLDQGLQFLIQYYNGEERAKGNILERFSAQQFPDLHSELNLSSLELGDSALYFCASSVDGQGMETQYFGPGTRLLVL.

As for this clonotype: A much larger clone lies a single base off, so this may be a read error. This chain joins TRBV27 and TRBJ2-1; TRBD2 agrees at 11 bases. The CDR3 sequence is 16 residues long. With V trimmed by 5 bases and J by 7 bases, 10 bases remained unmatched. Germline-derived CDR1 and CDR2 are MNHEY and SMNVEV (reference sequence). The CDR3 bases are TGTGCCAGCAGTGATTGGGCTAGCGGGAGGACTAATGAGCAGTTCTTC. It encodes CASSDWASGRTNEQFF.

This clonotype was detected many times. The rearrangement links TRBV6-2 or TRBV6-3 to TRBJ2-7; 11 bases match TRBD2. V shed 5 bases and J 2 bases; nucleotides not matched to a gene: 5. The CDR3 extends over 15 amino acids. The germline CDR1 and CDR2 sequences are MNHEY and SVGEGT. Here the CDR3 reads CASSQPSGGPYEQYF. CDR3 coding DNA: TGTGCCAGCAGTCAACCTAGCGGGGGGCCCTACGAGCAGTACTTC.

Comment on this clonotype: The junction differs from germline at one of its ends, possibly a read error. The chain is built from TRBV12-3 or TRBV12-4 and TRBJ1-5; D not resolved. CDR3 length: 15 residues. For the CDR3, the DNA is TGTGCCAGCAGTTTTCGGCCCAGCCAAAGTCAGCCCCCGCATTTT. Amino acid sequence: CASSFRPSQSQPPHF.

In the case of this clonotype: It may be a read error: a sequence one base away is much more abundant. The rearrangement links TRBV28 to TRBJ2-1; 11 nucleotides agree with TRBD1. The CDR3 totals 15 residues. The germline gives CDR1 MDHEN, CDR2 SYDVKM. Trimming cost V 6 bases and J 10 bases; bases outside gene matches: 11. The CDR3 loop reads CASRPFGQGAYEQFF. CDR3 nucleotides: TGTGCCAGCAGACCCTTTGGACAGGGGGCCTACGAGCAGTTCTTC.

This chain joins TRBV20-1 and TRBJ1-2; TRBD1 is a possible D gene (5 bases). Between the trimmed V and J ends, which lost 4 bases and 4 bases, there was a span of 16 bases. The CDR3 length is 14 residues. Germline V gene sequence: CDR1 DFQATT, CDR2 SNEGSKA (reference sequence). Here the CDR3 reads CSAIRGAQIYGYTF. In DNA, the CDR3 is TGCAGTGCTATTCGTGGGGCACAAATCTATGGCTACACCTTC.